This entry describes one T cell receptor (beta chain). The antigen is unknown. This sample is drawn from a study of identical twins. Trimming removed 4 bases at V and 3 bases at J, with 16 bases between. CDR1 LGHDT and CDR2 YNNKEL come from the germline V gene (reference sequence). The CDR3 has 15 amino acids. Study-level results: Beta out-of-frame twin sharing showed a weaker excess. Reduced insertions were recorded for abundant cord blood beta clonotypes, with no such pattern in memory repertoires. Twins shared out-of-frame alpha sequences with excess low generation probability.

One entry per CDR3 protein results from TCRdb running MiXCR on the 5' RACE reads. The data hold about 490,000 distinct CDR3 sequences, with nearly 15% observed a single time. The sample also formed part of further work on yellow fever vaccine responses in identical twins.

This sequence originates from a woman between 18 and 30 years old in good health. The chain uses TRBV3-1 and TRBJ2-7; no clear D. The specimen was CD4+ T cells sorted from blood. The CDR3 reads CASSPRGRSDYEQYF. The DNA for the CDR3 is TGTGCCAGCAGCCCTCGTGGGCGAAGCGACTACGAGCAGTACTTC.